The next 8 T cell receptor beta chains were all read from a single sample in a study of blood T cells in healthy people across ages. Together with a sample-barcoded 5' primer, a J-beta primer mix was included in a second PCR lasting about 6 to 11 cycles. TCRdb fed the 5' RACE reads into MiXCR, producing one record per CDR3 protein. This repertoire shows roughly 730,000 distinct CDR3 sequences, more than 55% found once; its top ten account for around 24%. The sample consisted of blood. The receptors shown here come from a man aged 40-50 years in good health.

The CDR3 spells CASTERDLRPGGYTF. CDR3 DNA: TGTGCCAGCACCGAAAGAGACCTTCGGCCCGGGGGCTACACCTTC. The V gene is TRBV6-1, the J gene TRBJ1-2, with D unclear. The germline V gene has CDR1 MNHNS and CDR2 SASEGT. The CDR3 is 15 amino acids. V was clipped by 7 bases and J by 8 bases, with 23 bases between them.

This rearrangement joins TRBV7-9 to TRBJ2-7; 10 nucleotides agree with TRBD2. Germline-derived CDR1 and CDR2 are SEHNR and FQNEAQ (reference sequence). Trimming took 2 bases from V and 0 from J; bases not matched to a gene: 7. The CDR3 extends over 17 amino acids. CDR3 nucleotide sequence: TGTGCCAGCAGCTTATTCCGGACTAGCGGTCGCTCCTACGAGCAGTACTTC. Amino acids: CASSLFRTSGRSYEQYF.

Note on this clonotype: This may arise from a read error, as a much more abundant clone is one base away. V gene TRBV7-3 combines with J gene TRBJ2-3; D possibly uses TRBD1 or TRBD2 (5 bases each). CDR1 is SGHTA and CDR2 is FQGTGA in the germline V gene. Trimming removed 5 bases at V and 2 bases at J, with 26 bases between. This CDR3 has 19 amino acids. For the CDR3, the DNA is TGTGCCAGCAGCCTGAACCCGGGACGCCTAGATAGAACCACAGATACGCAGTATTTT. Its protein is CASSLNPGRLDRTTDTQYF.

This clonotype was counted a few times. Being one base from a much bigger clone, this may be a read error. V gene TRBV9 combines with J gene TRBJ2-5; 7 nucleotides line up with TRBD1. With 4 bases clipped from V and 4 bases from J, the junction kept 4 bases outside the gene matches. CDR3 length: 13 amino acids. The germline V gene has CDR1 SGDLS and CDR2 YYNGEE. In DNA form, the CDR3 reads TGTGCCAGCAGCTGCCAGGGGGTAGAGACCCAGTACTTC. Amino acid sequence: CASSCQGVETQYF.

The rearrangement joins TRBV29-1 to TRBJ2-1; D is possibly TRBD1 (5 bases). This CDR3 has 12 residues. In germline, CDR1 is SQVTM, CDR2 ANQGSEA. Trimming removed 3 bases from V and 7 bases from J, with 10 bases in between. CDR3 DNA: TGCAGCGTTGACAGGGTATTAAATGAGCAGTTCTTC. Translating it yields CSVDRVLNEQFF.

This clonotype came up a few times. The chain uses TRBV20-1 and TRBJ1-2; weak D call: TRBD1 (5 bases). The CDR3 is 14 amino acids. Germline V gene data show CDR1 as DFQATT and CDR2 as SNEGSKA (reference sequence). The V end was cut by 5 bases, the J end by 4 bases, with 17 bases between. CDR3 sequence reads: CSASSGASGYGYTF. The CDR3 coding sequence is TGCAGTGCTTCATCCGGGGCCTCAGGCTATGGCTACACCTTC.

This sequence joins TRBV25-1 and TRBJ1-4; 12 bases are a match to TRBD1. The CDR3 is made up of 16 amino acids. After removal of 4 bases from V and 7 bases from J, the junction contained 7 bases not matched to a gene. CDR1 and CDR2 from the germline V gene are MGHDK and SYGVNS. CDR3 in DNA: TGTGCCAGCAGTGCGGGACAGGGGGCTGTAGGTGAAAAACTGTTTTTT. Amino acid sequence: CASSAGQGAVGEKLFF. Together with reference TRBV25-1 and TRBJ1-4, the CDR3 gives the full variable domain: EADIYQTPRYLVIGTGKKITLECSQTMGHDKMYWYQQDPGMELHLIHYSYGVNSTEKGDLSSESTVSRIRTEHFPLTLESARPSHTSQYLCASSAGQGAVGEKLFFGSGTQLSVL.

In this sample, this clonotype turned up a few times. The chain couples TRBV6-2 or TRBV6-3 to TRBJ2-7; 10 bases are a match to TRBD2. V trimming: 4 bases; J trimming: 3 bases; junction bases outside the gene matches: 9. Germline V gene data show CDR1 as MNHEY and CDR2 as SVGEGT. The CDR3 has 16 amino acids. Here the CDR3 reads CASSSFQLAGSYEQYF. The CDR3 nucleotides are TGTGCCAGCAGTTCCTTCCAACTAGCGGGAAGCTACGAGCAGTACTTC.